These 13 T cell receptor beta chains originate from one sample sequenced in a study of regulatory T cells. Primers: 52 TRBV forward and 13 TRBJ reverse. Only in-frame clones appear in the TCRdb table, and some are missing; sequencing was by immunoSEQ multiplex PCR. This repertoire shows over 20,000 clones, roughly 93% found once; its top ten account for approximately 3.3%. Input material: CD8+ T cells sorted from blood. These receptors originate from a child aged 2 to 9 with CD3G deficiency.

For the CDR3, the DNA is TGTGCCAGCAGTGAAGCAGGGGGGGCCACTGAAGCTTTCTTT. This sequence encodes CASSEAGGATEAFF. The V call is TRBV6-1, the J call TRBJ1-1; TRBD1 is a possible D gene (6 bases). CDR1 MNHNS and CDR2 SASEGT come from the germline V gene. This CDR3 has 14 residues. The V end lost 0 bases, the J end lost 4 bases, and 9 bases lay between the germline ends.

The chain joins TRBV21-1 to TRBJ1-2. TRBV21-1 is deemed a pseudogene. The CDR3 totals 12 residues. Written as DNA, the CDR3 is TGTGCCAGCAGCAAAGAGAACACTAGATACACCTTC. It specifies CASSKENTRYTF.

This sequence joins TRBV13 and TRBJ2-7; D may be TRBD2 (5 bases). The germline gives CDR1 PRHDT, CDR2 FYEKMQ (reference sequence). Trimming shortened V by 2 bases and J by 4 bases, and 9 bases separated the two germline ends. The CDR3 length is 13 residues. The CDR3 protein is CASSLSGVYEQYF. The CDR3, as DNA: TGTGCCAGCAGCTTAAGCGGAGTGTACGAGCAGTACTTC.

This clone is a singleton in its sample. The chain couples TRBV19 to TRBJ1-5, with TRBD1 matching 7 bases. The CDR3 is 15 amino acids. V was clipped by 5 bases and J by 0 bases; unmatched bases: 4. Germline V gene lookup returns CDR1 LNHDA and CDR2 SQIVND (reference sequence). The CDR3 region is CASSWTGDSNQPQHF. Written as DNA, the CDR3 is TGTGCCAGTAGTTGGACAGGCGATAGCAATCAGCCCCAGCATTTT.

V gene TRBV7-9 combines with J gene TRBJ2-7, with TRBD2 matching over 7 bases. The CDR3 contains 15 residues. Trimming took 3 bases from V and 0 from J; bases not matched to a gene: 5. The germline V gene has CDR1 SEHNR and CDR2 FQNEAQ (reference sequence). CDR3 in DNA: TGTGCCAGCAGCTTCGGGGCTAGCGGCTCCTACGAGCAGTACTTC. Its protein is CASSFGASGSYEQYF.

V usage is TRBV7-6 and J usage is TRBJ2-5; no definite D call. V lost 5 bases, J lost 5 bases, and 9 bases lay in between. Germline V gene lookup returns CDR1 SGHVS and CDR2 FNYEAQ. This CDR3 comprises 12 residues. The CDR3 DNA is TGTGCCAGCAGCCCCCTGGGGGAGACCCAGTACTTC. This encodes CASSPLGETQYF.

The chain links TRBV28 to TRBJ2-7, with 10 positions matching TRBD1. Germline V gene lookup returns CDR1 MDHEN and CDR2 SYDVKM. Unmatched junction bases numbered 10, after V lost 5 bases and J lost 3 bases. The CDR3 is 16 amino acids. The CDR3 region is CASSPAGTGDGYEQYF. The CDR3 DNA is TGTGCCAGCAGTCCAGCCGGGACAGGGGACGGCTACGAGCAGTACTTC.

The rearrangement links TRBV5-1 to TRBJ2-1, with TRBD1 matching over 10 bases. There are 14 residues in the CDR3. The germline gives CDR1 SGHRS, CDR2 YFSETQ. V lost 4 bases, J lost 9 bases, and 7 bases stayed unmatched. CDR3 amino acids: CASSDGTGAVEQFF. CDR3 nucleotide sequence: TGCGCCAGCAGCGACGGGACAGGGGCCGTTGAGCAGTTCTTC.

This chain connects TRBV7-9 to TRBJ2-1; D tentatively fits TRBD1 or TRBD2 (5 bases each). Germline V gives CDR1 SEHNR, CDR2 FQNEAQ (reference sequence). The CDR3 is made up of 12 amino acids. V lost 5 bases, J lost 12 bases, and 14 bases lay in between. DNA of the CDR3: TGTGCCAGCAGCCGTGGGGGAAATCTGCAGTTCTTC. Its protein product is CASSRGGNLQFF.

This chain uses TRBV28 with TRBJ1-4, with TRBD1 identical over 7 bases. V lost 4 bases, J lost 5 bases, and 7 bases stayed unmatched. CDR1 MDHEN and CDR2 SYDVKM come from the germline V gene. CDR3 length: 15 residues. CDR3 coding DNA: TGTGCCAGCAGTTGGACAGGTGGAGTAAATGAAAAACTGTTTTTT. As protein: CASSWTGGVNEKLFF.

This chain connects TRBV11-2 to TRBJ2-7; 7 bases are shared with TRBD2. J lost 0 bases, V lost 0 bases, and 2 bases had no gene match. From germline, CDR1 is SGHAT and CDR2 FQNNGV. This CDR3 has 15 residues. The CDR3 DNA reads as TGTGCCAGCAGCTTAGAGCGCGGGAGCTCCTACGAGCAGTACTTC. It is translated as CASSLERGSSYEQYF.

V and J are TRBV4-1 and TRBJ1-2, with D possibly matching TRBD1 (5 bases). The V gene's germline CDR1 is MGHRA and CDR2 YSYEKL. This CDR3 has 15 residues. V was cut by 0 bases and J by 4 bases, with 12 bases left in between. The CDR3 here is CASSQEPGALYGYTF. The CDR3 region has the DNA TGCGCCAGCAGCCAAGAGCCTGGGGCTCTCTATGGCTACACCTTC.

The chain combines TRBV28 with TRBJ2-1; perhaps TRBD2 as D (6 bases). The germline V gene has CDR1 MDHEN and CDR2 SYDVKM. The CDR3 spans 12 residues. V lost 7 bases to trimming and J lost 5 bases, with 9 bases between them. CDR3 protein: CASTTGDNEQFF. In DNA, the CDR3 is TGTGCCAGCACCACGGGAGACAATGAGCAGTTCTTC. Full variable domain (remainder filled in from reference TRBV28 and TRBJ2-1): DVKVTQSSRYLVKRTGEKVFLECVQDMDHENMFWYRQDPGLGLRLIYFSYDVKMKEKGDIPEGYSVSREKKERFSLILESASTNQTSMYLCASTTGDNEQFFGPGTRLTVL.